Listed below are T cell receptor beta chains from one sample, sequenced in a study of cytomegalovirus exposure and HLA in healthy donors. Using immunoSEQ multiplex PCR, the repertoire was profiled, and TCRdb retains in-frame clones only, with some absent. The table shows roughly 48,000 clones, with about three quarters occurring only once. What was sequenced was PBMCs. The source is a man aged 18 to 35 in good health and CMV-seronegative. Both conserved end residues are part of each CDR3. D genes are given only for firm matches. Clone size is given for some rows only: seen once, a few or many times, or a class if the clone is expanded.

D gene,clone size,V gene,CDR3 length,J gene,CDR3 DNA,CDR3 protein
TRBD1,once,TRBV4-1,16,TRBJ2-1,TGCGCCAGCAGCCAGCGACAGGGCGCCCCGAACAATGAGCAGTTCTTC,CASSQRQGAPNNEQFF
TRBD1,NA,TRBV30,13,TRBJ1-5,TGTGCCCAAGGGGGGACAGGGGATAAAGCCCAGCATTTT,CAQGGTGDKAQHF
TRBD1,few,TRBV6-5,16,TRBJ2-7,TGTGCCAGCAGTTACTCATCCGGGACAGGGGCCTCCGAGCAGTACTTC,CASSYSSGTGASEQYF
NA,few,TRBV29-1,13,TRBJ1-1,TGCAGCGCGGGGACATCTATGAACACTGAAGCTTTCTTT,CSAGTSMNTEAFF
TRBD2,NA,TRBV9,23,TRBJ2-7,TGTGCCAGCAGCGTAGCTACGGGGGGCGACACAGGGACTAGCGGGAGAAGCGACTACGAGCAGTACTTC,CASSVATGGDTGTSGRSDYEQYF
NA,NA,TRBV25-1,14,TRBJ1-4,TGTGCCAGCACGGTTGGAGGGGCTAATGAAAAACTGTTTTTT,CASTVGGANEKLFF
NA,NA,TRBV19,14,TRBJ1-1,TGTGCCAGTAATTCACAGGGTTCCGGCACTGAAGCTTTCTTT,CASNSQGSGTEAFF
NA,few,TRBV30,14,TRBJ1-5,TGTGCCTGGAGTTCCAGGGGAAACAATCAGCCCCAGCATTTT,CAWSSRGNNQPQHF
NA,NA,TRBV30,13,TRBJ1-4,TGTGCCTGGCTTGCAGGGCCTAATGAAAAACTGTTTTTT,CAWLAGPNEKLFF
TRBD1,NA,TRBV30,17,TRBJ1-5,TGTGCCTGGAGTCCTCGGGGACAGGGACCGAAATTACAGCCCCAGCATTTT,CAWSPRGQGPKLQPQHF
NA,once,TRBV15,13,TRBJ1-1,TGTGCCACCAGCAGAGATCTGCAGGCCGAAGCTTTCTTT,CATSRDLQAEAFF
TRBD2,NA,TRBV6-5,13,TRBJ2-5,TGTGCCAGCAGTCCGCGGGAGGGTGAGACCCAGTACTTC,CASSPREGETQYF
TRBD2,NA,TRBV6-1,20,TRBJ2-7,TGTGCCAGCAGTGTTCTAGTACTCCTAGCGGGAGGTCGCCATGACTACGAGCAGTACTTC,CASSVLVLLAGGRHDYEQYF
NA,NA,TRBV5-6,13,TRBJ2-7,TGTGCCAGCAGCTTGGTCTATGCCTACGAGCAGTACTTC,CASSLVYAYEQYF
NA,NA,TRBV7-2,16,TRBJ2-4,TGTGCCAGCAGCTTTAGGCCCCCAGGGGCCCAAAACATTCAGTACTTC,CASSFRPPGAQNIQYF
NA,NA,TRBV10-3,15,TRBJ1-5,TGTGCCACACAAGACAGGTCTTTAGGTCATCAGCCCCAGCATTTT,CATQDRSLGHQPQHF
TRBD1,NA,TRBV28,18,TRBJ1-3,TGTGCCAGCAGCCGACAGGGTCGGGGGATTCGCTCTGGAAACACCATATATTTT,CASSRQGRGIRSGNTIYF
TRBD1,once,TRBV2,14,TRBJ2-5,TGTGCCAGCAGTGCTAGGACAGGGCAGGAGACCCAGTACTTC,CASSARTGQETQYF
TRBD1,few,TRBV10-3,14,TRBJ2-7,TGTGCCATCAGCGGACAGGGAAACTCCTACGAGCAGTACTTC,CAISGQGNSYEQYF
TRBD2,NA,TRBV5-1,18,TRBJ2-6,TGCGCCAGCAGCACGGGACTAGCGGGAGAATCTGGGGCCAACGTCCTGACTTTC,CASSTGLAGESGANVLTF
NA,NA,TRBV5-4,13,TRBJ2-1,TGTGCCAGCAGCTTGGTCGGGGGTAATGAGCAGTTCTTC,CASSLVGGNEQFF
TRBD1,NA,TRBV4-2,18,TRBJ1-5,TGTGCCAGCAGCCAAGACAGGGGGACCGAATATAGCAATCAGCCCCAGCATTTT,CASSQDRGTEYSNQPQHF
TRBD1,once,TRBV7-2,15,TRBJ1-2,TGTGCCAGCAGCTTACCGTTCGACAGGGGATGGGGCTACACCTTC,CASSLPFDRGWGYTF
NA,NA,TRBV7-9,14,TRBJ2-3,TGTGCCAGCAGCTTAACGTTCCGGACAGATACGCAGTATTTT,CASSLTFRTDTQYF
TRBD1,NA,TRBV25-1,15,TRBJ1-1,TGTGCCAGCAGGACACCACAGGGGGCGTTCACTGAAGCTTTCTTT,CASRTPQGAFTEAFF
TRBD1,NA,TRBV5-6,14,TRBJ2-4,TGTGCCAGCAGCTTGAAAGGGGGCGAGGACATTCAGTACTTC,CASSLKGGEDIQYF
NA,NA,TRBV10-3,15,TRBJ1-5,TGTGCCATCAGTGAATCAGGCCATCCCAATCAGCCCCAGCATTTT,CAISESGHPNQPQHF
NA,NA,TRBV7-9,13,TRBJ1-1,TGTGCCAGCAGCTTAGGGCGGTTCACTGAAGCTTTCTTT,CASSLGRFTEAFF
TRBD1,NA,TRBV5-1,13,TRBJ1-2,TGCGCCAGCAGCTTGGGCCAGGGGGAAGGCTACACCTTC,CASSLGQGEGYTF
NA,NA,TRBV9,14,TRBJ2-7,TGTGCCAGCAGCGTCGTGCCCAGCTCCTACGAGCAGTACTTC,CASSVVPSSYEQYF
NA,NA,TRBV29-1,13,TRBJ2-7,TGCAGCGTTGTTCATCAGGCCCCCTACGAGCAGTACTTC,CSVVHQAPYEQYF
TRBD2,NA,TRBV5-6,15,TRBJ2-1,TGTGCCAGCAGCTTGGCCGGTAGCGGGATTAATGAGCAGTTCTTC,CASSLAGSGINEQFF
TRBD2,NA,TRBV29-1,13,TRBJ2-5,TGCAGCGTTCGGGGGGGGGCCGGAGAGACCCAGTACTTC,CSVRGGAGETQYF
TRBD2,NA,TRBV28,15,TRBJ2-5,TGTGCCAGCAGTGGGTTGCTAGCGGGAAAAGAGACCCAGTACTTC,CASSGLLAGKETQYF
NA,NA,TRBV2,12,TRBJ2-1,TGTGCCAGCAGTGATCAGGGCGATGAGCAGTTCTTC,CASSDQGDEQFF
NA,NA,TRBV30,12,TRBJ1-5,TGTGCCTGGAGTGTACTTAATCAGCCCCAGCATTTT,CAWSVLNQPQHF
NA,once,TRBV4-3,16,TRBJ2-2,TGCGCCAGCAGCCAAGTGTTAGGGGTAGGGGCCGGGGAGCTGTTTTTT,CASSQVLGVGAGELFF
NA,NA,TRBV7-6,17,TRBJ2-7,TGTGCCAGCAGCCGCCCTCTTCACAGGAAGGAGTTCTCCGAGCAGTACTTC,CASSRPLHRKEFSEQYF
NA,NA,TRBV14,15,TRBJ2-1,TGTGCCAGCAGCCAGGGGCACACCTACTACAATGAGCAGTTCTTC,CASSQGHTYYNEQFF
NA,NA,TRBV7-3,14,TRBJ1-1,TGTGCCAGCAGCTTACTTCGGGGGAACACTGAAGCTTTCTTT,CASSLLRGNTEAFF
TRBD1,NA,TRBV4-2,17,TRBJ2-1,TGTGCCAGCAGCCAAGATCATACCCAGGGGGCTTTTAATGAGCAGTTCTTC,CASSQDHTQGAFNEQFF
TRBD2,NA,TRBV28,15,TRBJ2-1,TGTGCCAGCCTCCAGACTAGCGGATCCTACAATGAGCAGTTCTTC,CASLQTSGSYNEQFF
TRBD2,few,TRBV10-3,15,TRBJ2-7,TGTGCCATCAGTGAGTCGAGGCTAGCGGGAGGCGAGCAGTACTTC,CAISESRLAGGEQYF
TRBD1,NA,TRBV11-2,15,TRBJ2-5,TGTGCCAGCAGCACGGGGACAGGGGAGGGCGAGACCCAGTACTTC,CASSTGTGEGETQYF
NA,NA,TRBV12-2,17,TRBJ2-7,TGTGCAAGTCGCCCGAGAGAGGACAGGCGTCTCTCCTACGAGCAGTACTTC,CASRPREDRRLSYEQYF
NA,NA,TRBV20-1,11,TRBJ2-7,TGCAGTGCTAGGCTGCCGGTCGAGCAGTACTTC,CSARLPVEQYF
NA,NA,TRBV11-3,15,TRBJ2-7,TGTGCCAGCAGTGCCGGGGCCGGGGGAACCTACGAGCAGTACTTC,CASSAGAGGTYEQYF
NA,NA,TRBV10-1,12,TRBJ2-3,TGCGCCAGCAGTGGCTACACAGATACGCAGTATTTT,CASSGYTDTQYF
NA,few,TRBV28,11,TRBJ2-7,TGTGCCAGCAGAGCCTTCTACGAGCAGTACTTC,CASRAFYEQYF
NA,NA,TRBV20-1,11,TRBJ2-3,TGCAGTGCTACGGAGGAGAGTACGCAGTATTTT,CSATEESTQYF
NA,NA,TRBV4-2,12,TRBJ1-1,TGTGCCAGCAGCCAAGATCTCACTGAAGCTTTCTTT,CASSQDLTEAFF
NA,NA,TRBV10-3,14,TRBJ1-2,TGTGCCATCAGTGAGTCCAAGCGGGACTATGGCTACACCTTC,CAISESKRDYGYTF
TRBD1,NA,TRBV27,14,TRBJ1-1,TGTGCCAGCAGTAGGACAGGGCTGAACACTGAAGCTTTCTTT,CASSRTGLNTEAFF
NA,NA,TRBV2,14,TRBJ2-3,TGTGCCAGCCTCGGCGGTCAGTACCCAGATACGCAGTATTTT,CASLGGQYPDTQYF